This T cell receptor beta chain was identified in a study of T cells in Graves' hyperthyroidism and ophthalmopathy. Study conclusions and caveats: A model of 13 V-J features distinguished ophthalmopathy from stable hyperthyroidism.

Researchers amplified the TCR beta CDR3 regions from RNA transcripts. First-round RT-PCR targeting the TCR CDR3 was performed with the HTBI primer set. In TCRdb, the multiplex PCR reads were re-called with MiXCR into one record per CDR3 protein. The data contain approximately 610,000 distinct CDR3 sequences, around 15% of them singletons. This clonotype was recorded many times. The antigen remains undetermined. The cohort's ophthalmopathy patients, a group with duration under 3 months, had a Clinical Activity Score of at least 3 and a NOSPECS grade of at least 4. Uncontrolled infection, other autoimmune disease, pregnancy and lactation each barred patients from inclusion. The authors obtained PBMCs from roughly 10 ml of fresh peripheral blood. The CDR3 loop spans 13 amino acids. V was trimmed by 2 bases and J by 4 bases, leaving 8 bases between them. Germline CDR1 reads MDHEN; CDR2 reads SYDVKM.

The chain recombines TRBV28 with TRBJ2-5; TRBD1 might be the D (6 bases). The sequencing sample was made of blood. This receptor was identified in a woman aged 40 to 49 with Graves' ophthalmopathy. This chain's CDR3 is CASSLGQTETQYF. As DNA, the CDR3 is TGTGCCAGCAGTTTAGGACAGACAGAGACCCAGTACTTC.